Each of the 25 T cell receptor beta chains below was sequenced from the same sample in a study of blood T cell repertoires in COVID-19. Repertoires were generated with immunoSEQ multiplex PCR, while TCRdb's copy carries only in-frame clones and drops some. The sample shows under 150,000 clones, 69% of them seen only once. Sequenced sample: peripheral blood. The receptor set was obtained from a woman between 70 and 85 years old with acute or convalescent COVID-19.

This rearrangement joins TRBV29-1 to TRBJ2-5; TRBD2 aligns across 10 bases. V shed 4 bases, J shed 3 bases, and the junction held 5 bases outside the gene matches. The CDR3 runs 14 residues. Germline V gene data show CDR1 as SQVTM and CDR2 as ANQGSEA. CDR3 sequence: CSVAGTSVEETQYF. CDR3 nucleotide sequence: TGCAGCGTTGCGGGGACTAGCGTTGAAGAGACCCAGTACTTC. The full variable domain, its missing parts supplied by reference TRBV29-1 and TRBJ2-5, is SAVISQKPSRDICQRGTSLTIQCQVDSQVTMMFWYRQQPGQSLTLIATANQGSEATYESGFVIDKFPISRPNLTFSTLTVSNMSPEDSSIYLCSVAGTSVEETQYFGPGTRLLVL.

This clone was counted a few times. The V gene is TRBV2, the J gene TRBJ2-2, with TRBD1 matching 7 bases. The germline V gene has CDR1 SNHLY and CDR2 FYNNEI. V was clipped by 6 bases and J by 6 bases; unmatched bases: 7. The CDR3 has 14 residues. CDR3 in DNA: TGTGCCAGCAGCGACAGGGATGGGGCCGGGGAGCTGTTTTTT. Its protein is CASSDRDGAGELFF.

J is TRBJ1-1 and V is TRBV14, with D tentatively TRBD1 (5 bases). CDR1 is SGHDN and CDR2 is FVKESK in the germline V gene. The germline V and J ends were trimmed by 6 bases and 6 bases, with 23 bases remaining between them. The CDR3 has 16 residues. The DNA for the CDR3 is TGTGCCAGCAGTCGGACTAGTTCTCGGGGCTTAGCTGAAGCTTTCTTT. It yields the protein CASSRTSSRGLAEAFF.

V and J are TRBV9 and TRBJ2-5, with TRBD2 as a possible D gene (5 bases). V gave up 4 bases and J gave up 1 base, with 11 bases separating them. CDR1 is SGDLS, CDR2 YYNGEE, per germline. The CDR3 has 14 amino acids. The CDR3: CASSRAGFQETQYF. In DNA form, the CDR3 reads TGTGCCAGCAGCAGGGCGGGTTTCCAAGAGACCCAGTACTTC.

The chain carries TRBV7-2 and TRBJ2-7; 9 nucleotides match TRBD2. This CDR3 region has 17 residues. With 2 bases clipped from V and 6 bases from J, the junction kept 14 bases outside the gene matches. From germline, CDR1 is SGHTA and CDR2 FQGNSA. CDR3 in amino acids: CASSLFGGTSPTLEQYF. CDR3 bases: TGTGCCAGCAGCTTATTTGGGGGGACTAGCCCCACACTCGAGCAGTACTTC.

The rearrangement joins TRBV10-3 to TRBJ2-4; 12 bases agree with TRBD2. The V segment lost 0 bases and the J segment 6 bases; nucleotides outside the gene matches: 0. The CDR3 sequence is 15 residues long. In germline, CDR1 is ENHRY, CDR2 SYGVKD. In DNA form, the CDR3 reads TGTGCCATCAGTGAGTCGACTAGCGGGGGAAACATTCAGTACTTC. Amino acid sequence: CAISESTSGGNIQYF.

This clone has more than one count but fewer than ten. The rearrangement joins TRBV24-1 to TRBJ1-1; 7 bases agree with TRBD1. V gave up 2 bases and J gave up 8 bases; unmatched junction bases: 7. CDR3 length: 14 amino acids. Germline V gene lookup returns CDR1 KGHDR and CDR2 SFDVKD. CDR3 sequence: CATSDSGGLREAFF. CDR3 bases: TGTGCCACCAGTGATTCAGGGGGGCTGCGGGAAGCTTTCTTT.

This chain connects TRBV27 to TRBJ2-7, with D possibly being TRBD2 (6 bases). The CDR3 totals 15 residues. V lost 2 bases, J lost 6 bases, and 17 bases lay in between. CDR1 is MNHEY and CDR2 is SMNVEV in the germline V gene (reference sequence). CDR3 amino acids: CASSLMSGGKVEQYF. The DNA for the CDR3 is TGTGCCAGCAGTTTAATGTCAGGCGGGAAAGTCGAGCAGTACTTC.

CDR3 coding DNA: TGTGCCAGCAGTCTCATTGGAGGGACCAAAAACATTCAGTACTTC. Amino acid sequence: CASSLIGGTKNIQYF. This rearrangement joins TRBV6-5 to TRBJ2-4; D possibly corresponds to TRBD2 (6 bases). With 5 bases removed from V and 2 bases from J, the gap between germline ends came to 13 bases. The CDR3 contains 15 residues. Looked up from germline, CDR1 is MNHEY and CDR2 is SVGAGI.

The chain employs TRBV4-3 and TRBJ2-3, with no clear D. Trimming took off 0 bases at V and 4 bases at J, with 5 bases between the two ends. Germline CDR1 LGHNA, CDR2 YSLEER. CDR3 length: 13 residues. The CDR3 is CASSQDHSDTQYF. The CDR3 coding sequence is TGCGCCAGCAGCCAAGATCACTCAGATACGCAGTATTTT.

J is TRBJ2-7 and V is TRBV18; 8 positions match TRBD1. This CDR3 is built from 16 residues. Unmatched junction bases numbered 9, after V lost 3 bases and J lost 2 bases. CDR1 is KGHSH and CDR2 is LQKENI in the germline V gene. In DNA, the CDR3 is TGTGCCAGCTCACCGATGACAGGGGCCCTAACCTACGAGCAGTACTTC. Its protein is CASSPMTGALTYEQYF.

CDR3: CATSSHPDTSLGGYTF. The CDR3 DNA follows: TGTGCCACCAGCAGTCATCCGGACACCTCTCTGGGAGGCTACACCTTC. The rearrangement uses TRBV15 and TRBJ1-2, with a possible D match to TRBD1 (5 bases). V lost 3 bases and J lost 8, with 22 bases in between. Looked up from germline, CDR1 is LNHNV and CDR2 is YYDKDF (reference sequence). The CDR3 is made up of 16 amino acids.

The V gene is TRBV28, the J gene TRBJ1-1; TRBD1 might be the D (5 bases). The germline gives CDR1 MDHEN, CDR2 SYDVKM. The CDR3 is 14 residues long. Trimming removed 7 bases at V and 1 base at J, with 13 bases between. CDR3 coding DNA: TGTGCCAGCATTTCAGGAGGGGCGAACACTGAAGCTTTCTTT. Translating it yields CASISGGANTEAFF.

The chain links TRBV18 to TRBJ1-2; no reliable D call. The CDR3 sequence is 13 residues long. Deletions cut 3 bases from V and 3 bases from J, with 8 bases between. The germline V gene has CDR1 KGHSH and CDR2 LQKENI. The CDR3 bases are TGTGCCAGCTCACCTGACGGGGACTATGGCTACACCTTC. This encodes CASSPDGDYGYTF.

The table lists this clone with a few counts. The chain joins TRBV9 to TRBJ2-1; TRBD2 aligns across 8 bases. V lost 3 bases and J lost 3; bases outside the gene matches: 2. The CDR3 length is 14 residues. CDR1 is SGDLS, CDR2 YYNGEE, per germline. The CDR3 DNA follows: TGTGCCAGCAGCGATAGCGGGATCTACAATGAGCAGTTCTTC. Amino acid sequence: CASSDSGIYNEQFF.

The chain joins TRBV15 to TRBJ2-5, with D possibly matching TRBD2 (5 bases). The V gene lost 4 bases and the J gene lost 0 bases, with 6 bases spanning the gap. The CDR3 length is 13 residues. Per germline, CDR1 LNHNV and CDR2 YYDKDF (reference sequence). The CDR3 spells CATSTGNQETQYF. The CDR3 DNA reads TGTGCCACCAGCACCGGGAACCAAGAGACCCAGTACTTC.

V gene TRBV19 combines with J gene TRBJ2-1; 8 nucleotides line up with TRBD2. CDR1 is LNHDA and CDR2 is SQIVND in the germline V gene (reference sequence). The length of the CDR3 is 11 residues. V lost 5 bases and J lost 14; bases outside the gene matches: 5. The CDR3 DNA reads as TGTGCCAGTAGTGCCGGGGGGGGGAAGTTCTTC. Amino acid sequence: CASSAGGGKFF. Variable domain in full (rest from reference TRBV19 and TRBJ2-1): DGGITQSPKYLFRKEGQNVTLSCEQNLNHDAMYWYRQDPGQGLRLIYYSQIVNDFQKGDIAEGYSVSREKKESFPLTVTSAQKNPTAFYLCASSAGGGKFFGPGTRLTVL.

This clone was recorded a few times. The CDR3 sequence is CASSDGTGGEEQYF. For the CDR3, the DNA is TGTGCCAGCAGTGACGGGACAGGGGGTGAAGAGCAGTACTTC. J is TRBJ2-7 and V is TRBV6-1, with 11 positions matching TRBD1. CDR1 is MNHNS, CDR2 SASEGT, per germline. This CDR3 is 14 amino acids long. V lost 3 bases to trimming and J lost 7 bases; unmatched junction nucleotides: 5.

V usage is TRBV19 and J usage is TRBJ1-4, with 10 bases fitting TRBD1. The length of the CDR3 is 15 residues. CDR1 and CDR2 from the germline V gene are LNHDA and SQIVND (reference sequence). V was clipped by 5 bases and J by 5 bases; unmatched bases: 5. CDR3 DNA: TGTGCCAGTAGTCCAGACAGGGGGCCCAATGAAAAACTGTTTTTT. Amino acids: CASSPDRGPNEKLFF.

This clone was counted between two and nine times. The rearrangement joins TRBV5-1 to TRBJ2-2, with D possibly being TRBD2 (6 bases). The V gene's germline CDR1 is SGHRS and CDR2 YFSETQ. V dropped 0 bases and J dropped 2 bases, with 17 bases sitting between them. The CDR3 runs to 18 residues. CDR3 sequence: CASSLGAGSRINTGELFF. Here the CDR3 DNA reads TGCGCCAGCAGCTTGGGGGCGGGATCCAGGATAAACACCGGGGAGCTGTTTTTT.

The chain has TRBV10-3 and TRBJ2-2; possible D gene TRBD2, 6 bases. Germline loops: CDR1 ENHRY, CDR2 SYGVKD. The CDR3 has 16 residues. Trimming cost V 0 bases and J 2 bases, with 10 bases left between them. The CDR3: CAISESGGVNTGELFF. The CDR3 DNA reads TGTGCCATCAGTGAGTCCGGAGGGGTCAACACCGGGGAGCTGTTTTTT.

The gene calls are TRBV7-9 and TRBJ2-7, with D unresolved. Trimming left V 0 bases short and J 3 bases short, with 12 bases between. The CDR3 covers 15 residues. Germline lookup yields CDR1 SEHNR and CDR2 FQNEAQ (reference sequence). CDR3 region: CASSLAQDPHYEQYF. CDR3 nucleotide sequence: TGTGCCAGCAGCTTAGCGCAGGATCCCCACTACGAGCAGTACTTC.

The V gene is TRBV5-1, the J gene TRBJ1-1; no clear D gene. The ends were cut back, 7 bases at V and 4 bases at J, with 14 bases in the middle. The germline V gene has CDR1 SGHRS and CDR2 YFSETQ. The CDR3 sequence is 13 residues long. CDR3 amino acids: CASASRRGTEAFF. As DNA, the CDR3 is TGCGCCAGCGCGAGTCGAAGAGGCACTGAAGCTTTCTTT.

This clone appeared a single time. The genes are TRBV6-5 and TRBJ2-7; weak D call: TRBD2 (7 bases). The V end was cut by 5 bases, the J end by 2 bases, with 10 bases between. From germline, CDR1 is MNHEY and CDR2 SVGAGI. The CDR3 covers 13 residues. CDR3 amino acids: CASSTGGPYEQYF. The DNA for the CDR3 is TGTGCCAGCAGTACGGGGGGCCCCTACGAGCAGTACTTC.

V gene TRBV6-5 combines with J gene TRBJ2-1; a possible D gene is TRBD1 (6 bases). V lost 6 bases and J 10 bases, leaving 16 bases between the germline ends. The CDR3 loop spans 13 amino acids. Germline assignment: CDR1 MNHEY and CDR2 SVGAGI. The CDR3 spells CASSALEQGEQFF. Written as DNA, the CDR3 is TGTGCCAGCAGCGCCCTTGAACAGGGCGAGCAGTTCTTC.